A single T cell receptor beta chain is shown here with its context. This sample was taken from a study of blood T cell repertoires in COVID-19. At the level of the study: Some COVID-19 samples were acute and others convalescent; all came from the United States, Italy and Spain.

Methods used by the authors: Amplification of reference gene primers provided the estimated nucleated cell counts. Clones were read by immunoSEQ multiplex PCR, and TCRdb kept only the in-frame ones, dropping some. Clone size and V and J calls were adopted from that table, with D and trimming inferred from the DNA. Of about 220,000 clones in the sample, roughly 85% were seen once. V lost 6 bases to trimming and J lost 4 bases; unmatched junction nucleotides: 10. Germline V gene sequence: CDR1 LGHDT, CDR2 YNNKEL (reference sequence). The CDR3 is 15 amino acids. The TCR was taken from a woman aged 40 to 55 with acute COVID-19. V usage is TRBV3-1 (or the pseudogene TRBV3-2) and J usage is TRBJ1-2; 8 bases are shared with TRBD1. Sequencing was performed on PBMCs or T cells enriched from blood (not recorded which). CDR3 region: CASRPRGQGTYGYTF. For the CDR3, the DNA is TGTGCCAGCAGGCCCAGGGGGCAGGGGACCTATGGCTACACCTTC.